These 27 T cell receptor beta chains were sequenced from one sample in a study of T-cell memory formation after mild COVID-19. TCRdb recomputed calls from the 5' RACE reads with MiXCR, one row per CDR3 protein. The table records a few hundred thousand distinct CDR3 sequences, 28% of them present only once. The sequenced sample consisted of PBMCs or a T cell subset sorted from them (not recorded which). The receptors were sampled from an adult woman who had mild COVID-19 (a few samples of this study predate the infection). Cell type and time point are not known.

DNA for the CDR3: TGTGCCAGCAGCTTGATAGCGGGAGATACGCAGTATTTT. It specifies CASSLIAGDTQYF. The V gene is TRBV7-3, the J gene TRBJ2-3; the match to TRBD2 covers 7 bases. V shed 3 bases, J shed 5 bases, and the junction held 2 bases outside the gene matches. This CDR3 contains 13 residues. Germline CDR1 SGHTA, CDR2 FQGTGA. The complete variable domain, with remaining parts taken from reference TRBV7-3 and TRBJ2-3, reads GAGVSQTPSNKVTEKGKYVELRCDPISGHTALYWYRQSLGQGPEFLIYFQGTGAADDSGLPNDRFFAVRPEGSVSTLKIQRTERGDSAVYLCASSLIAGDTQYFGPGTRLTVL.

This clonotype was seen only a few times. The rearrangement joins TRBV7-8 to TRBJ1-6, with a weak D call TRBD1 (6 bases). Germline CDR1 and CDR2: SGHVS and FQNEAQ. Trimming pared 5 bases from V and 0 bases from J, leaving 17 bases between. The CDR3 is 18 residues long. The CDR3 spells CASSQRGHTNSYNSPLHF. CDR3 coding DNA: TGTGCCAGCAGCCAAAGGGGACATACGAACTCCTATAATTCACCCCTCCACTTT.

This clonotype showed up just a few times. CDR3 bases: TGTGCCACCGAATCCGGGACATCCTCCTACGAGCAGTACTTC. Its protein is CATESGTSSYEQYF. The chain uses TRBV24-1 and TRBJ2-7; TRBD1 is a possible D gene (6 bases). CDR3 size: 14 residues. Trimming pared 9 bases from V and 0 bases from J, leaving 14 bases between. The germline V gene encodes CDR1 KGHDR and CDR2 SFDVKD.

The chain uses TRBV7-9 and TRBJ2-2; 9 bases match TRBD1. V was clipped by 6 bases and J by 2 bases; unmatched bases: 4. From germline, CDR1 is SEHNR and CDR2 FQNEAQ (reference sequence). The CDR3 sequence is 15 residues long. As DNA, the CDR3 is TGTGCCAGCAGACACAGGGGGCACAACACCGGGGAGCTGTTTTTT. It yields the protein CASRHRGHNTGELFF.

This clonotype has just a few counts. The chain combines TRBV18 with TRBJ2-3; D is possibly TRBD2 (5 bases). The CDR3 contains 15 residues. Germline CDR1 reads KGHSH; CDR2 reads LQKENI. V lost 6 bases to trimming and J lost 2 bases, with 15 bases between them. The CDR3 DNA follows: TGTGCCAGCTCTTGGGAGCATACCATCACAGATACGCAGTATTTT. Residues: CASSWEHTITDTQYF.

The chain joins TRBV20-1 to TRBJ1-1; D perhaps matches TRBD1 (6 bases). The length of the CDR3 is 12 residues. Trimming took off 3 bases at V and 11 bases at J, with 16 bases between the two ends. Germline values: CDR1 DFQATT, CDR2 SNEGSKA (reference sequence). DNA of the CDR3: TGCAGTGCTAGCGTCACAGGGAGGTATGCTTTCTTT. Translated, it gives CSASVTGRYAFF.

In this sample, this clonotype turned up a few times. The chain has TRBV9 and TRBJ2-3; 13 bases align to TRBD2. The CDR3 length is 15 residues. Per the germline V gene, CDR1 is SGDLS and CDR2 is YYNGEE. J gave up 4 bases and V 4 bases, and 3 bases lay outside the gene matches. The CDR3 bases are TGTGCCAGCAGCACTAGCGGGGGGGTGTCAGATACGCAGTATTTT. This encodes CASSTSGGVSDTQYF.

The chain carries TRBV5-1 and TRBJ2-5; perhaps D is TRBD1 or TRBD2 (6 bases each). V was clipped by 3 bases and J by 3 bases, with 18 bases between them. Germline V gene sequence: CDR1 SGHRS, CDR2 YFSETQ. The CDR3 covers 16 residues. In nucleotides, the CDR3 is TGCGCCAGCAGCTCCACCTCCGGGGGCCTCAAAGAGACCCAGTACTTC. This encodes CASSSTSGGLKETQYF.

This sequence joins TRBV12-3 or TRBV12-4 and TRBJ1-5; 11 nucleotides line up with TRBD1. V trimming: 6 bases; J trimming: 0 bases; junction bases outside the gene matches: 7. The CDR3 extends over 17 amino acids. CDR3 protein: CASRWTGGKNSNQPQHF. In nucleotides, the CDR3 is TGTGCCAGCAGATGGACAGGGGGCAAGAATAGCAATCAGCCCCAGCATTTT.

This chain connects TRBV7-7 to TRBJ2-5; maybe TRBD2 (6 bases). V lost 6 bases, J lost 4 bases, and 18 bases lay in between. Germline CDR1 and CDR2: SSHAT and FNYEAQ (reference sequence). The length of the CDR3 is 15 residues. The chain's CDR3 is CASSRRRGAAETQYF. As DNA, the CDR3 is TGTGCCAGCAGTCGTAGGCGGGGTGCGGCAGAGACCCAGTACTTC. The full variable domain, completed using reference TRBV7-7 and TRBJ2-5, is GAGVSQSPRYKVTKRGQDVTLRCDPISSHATLYWYQQALGQGPEFLTYFNYEAQPDKSGLPSDRFSAERPEGSISTLTIQRTEQRDSAMYRCASSRRRGAAETQYFGPGTRLLVL.

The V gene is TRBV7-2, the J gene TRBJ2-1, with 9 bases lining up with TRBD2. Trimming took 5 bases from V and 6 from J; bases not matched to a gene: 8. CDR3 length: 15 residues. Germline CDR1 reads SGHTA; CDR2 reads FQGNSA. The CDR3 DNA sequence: TGTGCCAGCAGCCCAGGGGCACTAGCGGGCAATGAGCAGTTCTTC. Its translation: CASSPGALAGNEQFF.

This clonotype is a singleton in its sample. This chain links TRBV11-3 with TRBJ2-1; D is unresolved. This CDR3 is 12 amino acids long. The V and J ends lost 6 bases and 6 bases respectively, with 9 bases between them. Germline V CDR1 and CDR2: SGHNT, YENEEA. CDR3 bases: TGTGCCAGCAGAACAGTGATCAATGAGCAGTTCTTC. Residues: CASRTVINEQFF.

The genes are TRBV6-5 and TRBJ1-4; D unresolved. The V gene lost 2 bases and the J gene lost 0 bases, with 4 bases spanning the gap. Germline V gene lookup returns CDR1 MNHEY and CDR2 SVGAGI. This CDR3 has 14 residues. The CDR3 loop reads CASSYSATNEKLFF. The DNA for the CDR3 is TGTGCCAGCAGTTACAGTGCAACTAATGAAAAACTGTTTTTT.

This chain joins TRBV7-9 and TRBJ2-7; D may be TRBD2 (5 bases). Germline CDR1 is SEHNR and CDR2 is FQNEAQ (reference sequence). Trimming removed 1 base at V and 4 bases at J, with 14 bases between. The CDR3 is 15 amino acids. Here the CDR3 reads CASSLERVSTYEQYF. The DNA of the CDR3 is TGTGCCAGCAGCTTAGAGAGGGTTTCGACTTACGAGCAGTACTTC.

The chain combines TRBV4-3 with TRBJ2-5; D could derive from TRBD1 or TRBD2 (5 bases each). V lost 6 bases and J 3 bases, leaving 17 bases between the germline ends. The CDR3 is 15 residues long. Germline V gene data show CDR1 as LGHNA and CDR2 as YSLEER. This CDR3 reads CASSYYPVGEETQYF. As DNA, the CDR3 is TGCGCCAGCAGTTACTACCCAGTGGGGGAAGAGACCCAGTACTTC.

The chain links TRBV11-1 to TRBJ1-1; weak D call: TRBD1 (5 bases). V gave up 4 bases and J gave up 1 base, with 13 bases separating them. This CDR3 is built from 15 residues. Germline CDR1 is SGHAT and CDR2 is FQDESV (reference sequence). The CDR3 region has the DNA TGTGCCAGCAGCTATCAACAGGTTCCGAACACTGAAGCTTTCTTT. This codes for CASSYQQVPNTEAFF.

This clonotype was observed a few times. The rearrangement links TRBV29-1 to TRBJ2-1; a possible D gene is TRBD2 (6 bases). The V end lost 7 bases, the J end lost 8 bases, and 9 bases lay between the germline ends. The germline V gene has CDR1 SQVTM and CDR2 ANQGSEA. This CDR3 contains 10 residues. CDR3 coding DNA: TGCAGCGACGGGGGATATGAGCAGTTCTTC. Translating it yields CSDGGYEQFF.

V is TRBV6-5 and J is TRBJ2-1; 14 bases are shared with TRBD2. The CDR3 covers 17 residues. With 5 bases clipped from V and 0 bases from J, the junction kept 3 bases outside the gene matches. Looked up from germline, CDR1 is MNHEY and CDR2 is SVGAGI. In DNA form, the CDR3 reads TGTGCCAGCAGTACCGGGACTAGCGGGAGCTCCTACAATGAGCAGTTCTTC. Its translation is CASSTGTSGSSYNEQFF.

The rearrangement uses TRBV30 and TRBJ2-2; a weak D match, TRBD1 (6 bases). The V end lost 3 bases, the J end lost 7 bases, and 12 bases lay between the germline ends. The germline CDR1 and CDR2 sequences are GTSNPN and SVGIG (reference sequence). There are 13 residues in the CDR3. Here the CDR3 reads CAWSRPRGGELFF. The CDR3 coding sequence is TGTGCCTGGAGCCGCCCCAGGGGCGGGGAGCTGTTTTTT.

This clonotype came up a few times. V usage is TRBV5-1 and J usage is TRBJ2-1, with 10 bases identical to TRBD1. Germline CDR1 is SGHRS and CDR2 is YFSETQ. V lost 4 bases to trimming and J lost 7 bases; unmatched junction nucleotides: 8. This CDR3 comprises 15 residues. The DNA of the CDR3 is TGCGCCAGCAGCCCCCCGACAGGGGGCCTGAATGAGCAGTTCTTC. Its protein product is CASSPPTGGLNEQFF.

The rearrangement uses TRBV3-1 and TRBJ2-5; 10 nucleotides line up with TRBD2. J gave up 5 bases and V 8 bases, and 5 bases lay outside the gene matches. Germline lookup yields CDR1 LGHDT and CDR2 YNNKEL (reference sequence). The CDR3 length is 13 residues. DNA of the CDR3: TGTGCCAGCGTGCTAGCGGGAGAGGAGACCCAGTACTTC. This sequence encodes CASVLAGEETQYF.

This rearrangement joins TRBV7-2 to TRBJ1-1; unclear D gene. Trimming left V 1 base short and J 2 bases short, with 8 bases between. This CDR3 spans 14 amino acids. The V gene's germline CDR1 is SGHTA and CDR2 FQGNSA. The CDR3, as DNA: TGTGCCAGCAGCTTAGTTCCAGAAAACACTGAAGCTTTCTTT. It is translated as CASSLVPENTEAFF.

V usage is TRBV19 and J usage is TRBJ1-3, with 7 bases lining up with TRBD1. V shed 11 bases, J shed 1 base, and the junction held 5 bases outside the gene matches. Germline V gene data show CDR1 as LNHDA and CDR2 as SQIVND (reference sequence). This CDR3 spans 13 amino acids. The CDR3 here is CAAQQGSGNTIYF. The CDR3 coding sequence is TGTGCCGCACAACAGGGGTCTGGAAACACCATATATTTT.

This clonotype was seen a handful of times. In DNA, the CDR3 is TGTGCCACCAGTGATCCGTCGGGCTACCAGAATGAGCAGTTCTTC. Translated: CATSDPSGYQNEQFF. J is TRBJ2-1 and V is TRBV24-1; no definite D call. Germline V gene sequence: CDR1 KGHDR, CDR2 SFDVKD. V was trimmed by 3 bases and J by 7 bases, leaving 15 bases between them. The CDR3 totals 15 residues.

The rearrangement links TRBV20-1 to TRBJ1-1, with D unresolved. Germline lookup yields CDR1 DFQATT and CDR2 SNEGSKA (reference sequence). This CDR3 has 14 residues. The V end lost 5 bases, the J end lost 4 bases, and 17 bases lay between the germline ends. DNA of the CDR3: TGCAGTGCTCCCGGACGGACTTGGGGCACTGAAGCTTTCTTT. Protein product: CSAPGRTWGTEAFF.

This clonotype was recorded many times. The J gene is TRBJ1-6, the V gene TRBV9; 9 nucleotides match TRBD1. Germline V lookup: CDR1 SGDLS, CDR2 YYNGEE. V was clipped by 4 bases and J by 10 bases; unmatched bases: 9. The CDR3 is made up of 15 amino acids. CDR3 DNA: TGTGCCAGCAGCTACCGGGACAGGGTCGGCTCACCCCTCCACTTT. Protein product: CASSYRDRVGSPLHF.

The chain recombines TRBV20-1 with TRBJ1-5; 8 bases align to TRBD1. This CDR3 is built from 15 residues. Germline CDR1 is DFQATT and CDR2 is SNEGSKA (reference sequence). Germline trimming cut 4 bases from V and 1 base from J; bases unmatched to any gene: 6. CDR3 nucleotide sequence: TGCAGTGCTAATGCGGACAGGGCCAGCAATCAGCCCCAGCATTTT. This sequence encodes CSANADRASNQPQHF.